This T cell receptor beta chain is from a study of shared clonotypes between healthy human individuals. Naive CD4+ cells were CD45RA-selected; the remaining cells were memory. About this clone itself: The antigen remains undetermined.

Study results and caveats: Enrolling few donors narrowed the genetic and exposure-history diversity that was represented. The generation probabilities recorded for non-shared clonotypes fell below those of clonotypes shared by all four donors. Across a handful of donors, naive CD4 shared 5% to 6%, naive CD8 more than 3%, memory CD4 roughly 2.2%, memory CD8 0.4%.

Only in-frame clones appear in the TCRdb table, and some are missing; sequencing was by immunoSEQ multiplex PCR. Altogether hundreds of thousands of clones are present, approximately 79% being singletons, with the ten largest covering roughly 1.7%. CDR3 length equals 18 residues. CDR1 is LGHNT, CDR2 FRNRAP, per germline. Trimming cost V 0 bases and J 4 bases; bases outside gene matches: 10. The gene calls are TRBV12-5 and TRBJ2-1, with TRBD2 identical over 9 bases. The source is a woman aged 25 to 45 in good health. The material sequenced was memory CD4+ T cells sorted from blood. Subset noted: CD45RA-negative fraction. CDR3 loop: CASGLVLTAGGRYNEQFF. CDR3 nucleotides: TGTGCTAGTGGTTTGGTATTAACGGCGGGAGGGAGGTACAATGAGCAGTTCTTC.